This TCR beta chain originates from a study of blood T cell repertoires in COVID-19. TCRdb's copy holds only in-frame clones and misses some; the assay was immunoSEQ multiplex PCR. The profile shows a few hundred thousand clones, 88% of them singletons. This sequence was found in a woman aged 18-29 years who had recovered from COVID-19. The material sequenced was PBMCs or T cells enriched from blood (not recorded which).

This CDR3 reads CASSLQGQSYEQYF. The CDR3 DNA sequence: TGTGCCAGCAGCTTACAGGGCCAGTCCTACGAGCAGTACTTC. V is TRBV7-2 and J is TRBJ2-7, with D perhaps matching TRBD1 (5 bases). This CDR3 region has 14 residues. The V and J ends lost 2 bases and 1 base respectively, with 9 bases between them. The V gene's germline CDR1 is SGHTA and CDR2 FQGNSA.